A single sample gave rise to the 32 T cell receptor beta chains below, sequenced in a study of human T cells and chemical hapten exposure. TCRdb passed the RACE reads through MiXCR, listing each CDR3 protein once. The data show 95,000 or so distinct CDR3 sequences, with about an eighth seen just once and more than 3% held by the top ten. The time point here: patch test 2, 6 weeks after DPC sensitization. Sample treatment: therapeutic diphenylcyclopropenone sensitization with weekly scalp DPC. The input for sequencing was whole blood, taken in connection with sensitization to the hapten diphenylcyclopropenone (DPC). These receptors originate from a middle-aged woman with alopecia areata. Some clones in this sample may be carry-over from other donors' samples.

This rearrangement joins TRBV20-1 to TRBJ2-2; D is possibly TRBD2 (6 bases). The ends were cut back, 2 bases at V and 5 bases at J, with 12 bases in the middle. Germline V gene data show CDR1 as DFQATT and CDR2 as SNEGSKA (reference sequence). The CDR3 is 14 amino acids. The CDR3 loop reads CSARPQRVTGELFF. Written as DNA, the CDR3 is TGCAGTGCTAGACCCCAGCGGGTGACCGGGGAGCTGTTTTTT.

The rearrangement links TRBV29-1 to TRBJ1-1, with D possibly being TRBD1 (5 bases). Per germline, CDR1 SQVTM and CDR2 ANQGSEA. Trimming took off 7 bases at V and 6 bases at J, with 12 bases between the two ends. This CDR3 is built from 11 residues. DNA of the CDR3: TGCAGCGGATCGCAGGGTTCTGAAGCTTTCTTT. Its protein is CSGSQGSEAFF.

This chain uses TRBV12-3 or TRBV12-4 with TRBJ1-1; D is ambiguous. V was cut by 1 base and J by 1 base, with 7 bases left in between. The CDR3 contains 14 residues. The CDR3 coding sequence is TGTGCCAGCAGTTTAGAGAGGTCGAACACTGAAGCTTTCTTT. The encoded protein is CASSLERSNTEAFF.

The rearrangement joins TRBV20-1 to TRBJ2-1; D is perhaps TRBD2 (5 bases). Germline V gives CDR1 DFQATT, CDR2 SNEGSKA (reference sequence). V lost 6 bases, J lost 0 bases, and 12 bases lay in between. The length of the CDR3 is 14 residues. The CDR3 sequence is CSAWKRSSYNEQFF. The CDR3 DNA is TGCAGTGCCTGGAAGCGGAGCTCCTACAATGAGCAGTTCTTC.

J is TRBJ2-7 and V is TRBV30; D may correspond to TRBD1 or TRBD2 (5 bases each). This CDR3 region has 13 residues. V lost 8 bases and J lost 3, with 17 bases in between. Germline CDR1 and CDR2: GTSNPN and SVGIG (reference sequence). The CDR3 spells CAHSNGAVYEQYF. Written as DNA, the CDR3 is TGTGCCCACAGCAACGGGGCAGTCTACGAGCAGTACTTC.

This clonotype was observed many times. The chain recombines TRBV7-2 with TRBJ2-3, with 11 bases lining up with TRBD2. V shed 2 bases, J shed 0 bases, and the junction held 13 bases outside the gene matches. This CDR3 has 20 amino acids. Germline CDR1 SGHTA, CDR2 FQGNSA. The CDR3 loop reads CASSLTLAGAIVTSTDTQYF. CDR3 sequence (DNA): TGTGCCAGCAGCTTAACACTAGCGGGAGCGATCGTCACTAGCACAGATACGCAGTATTTT.

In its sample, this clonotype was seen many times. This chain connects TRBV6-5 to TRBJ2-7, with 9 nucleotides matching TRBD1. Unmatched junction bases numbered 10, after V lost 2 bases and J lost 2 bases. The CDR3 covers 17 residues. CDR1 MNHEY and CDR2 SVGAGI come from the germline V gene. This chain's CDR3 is CASSYVEGDREAYEQYF. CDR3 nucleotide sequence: TGTGCCAGCAGTTACGTCGAGGGGGACAGGGAAGCCTACGAGCAGTACTTC.

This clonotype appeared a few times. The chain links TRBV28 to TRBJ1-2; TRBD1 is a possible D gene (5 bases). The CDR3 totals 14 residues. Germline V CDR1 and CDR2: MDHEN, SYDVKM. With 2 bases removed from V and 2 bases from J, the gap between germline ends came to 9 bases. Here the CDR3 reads CASSLQGENYGYTF. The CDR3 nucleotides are TGTGCCAGCAGTTTACAGGGAGAGAACTATGGCTACACCTTC.

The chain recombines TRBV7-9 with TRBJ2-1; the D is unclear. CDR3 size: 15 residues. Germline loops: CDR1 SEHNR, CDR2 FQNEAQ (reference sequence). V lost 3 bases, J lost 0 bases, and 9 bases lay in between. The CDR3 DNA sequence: TGTGCCAGCAGCTTCTCGGGCGTCTCCTACAATGAGCAGTTCTTC. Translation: CASSFSGVSYNEQFF.

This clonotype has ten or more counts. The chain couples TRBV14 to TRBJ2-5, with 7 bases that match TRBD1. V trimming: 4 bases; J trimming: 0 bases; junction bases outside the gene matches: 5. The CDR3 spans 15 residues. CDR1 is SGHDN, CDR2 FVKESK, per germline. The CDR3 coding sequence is TGTGCCAGCAGCCCGGGACAGATATACCAAGAGACCCAGTACTTC. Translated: CASSPGQIYQETQYF.

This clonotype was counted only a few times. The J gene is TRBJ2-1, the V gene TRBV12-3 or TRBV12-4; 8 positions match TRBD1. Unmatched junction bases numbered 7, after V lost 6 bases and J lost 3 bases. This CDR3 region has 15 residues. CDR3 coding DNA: TGTGCCAGCAGGCTCGGACAGGGCAACTACAATGAGCAGTTCTTC. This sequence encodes CASRLGQGNYNEQFF.

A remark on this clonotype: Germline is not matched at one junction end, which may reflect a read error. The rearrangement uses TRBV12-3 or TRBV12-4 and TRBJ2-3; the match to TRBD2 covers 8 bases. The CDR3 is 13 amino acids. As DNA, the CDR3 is TGTGCCAGCAGCCCCTGGGGGGGTGAGCGGGGGATTTTT. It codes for CASSPWGGERGIF.

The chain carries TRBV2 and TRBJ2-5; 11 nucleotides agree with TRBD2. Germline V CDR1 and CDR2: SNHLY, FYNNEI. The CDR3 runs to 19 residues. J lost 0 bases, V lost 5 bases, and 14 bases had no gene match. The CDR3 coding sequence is TGTGCCAGCAGTCGGAATTCCGGGACTAGCGGAGGGTACCAAGAGACCCAGTACTTC. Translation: CASSRNSGTSGGYQETQYF.

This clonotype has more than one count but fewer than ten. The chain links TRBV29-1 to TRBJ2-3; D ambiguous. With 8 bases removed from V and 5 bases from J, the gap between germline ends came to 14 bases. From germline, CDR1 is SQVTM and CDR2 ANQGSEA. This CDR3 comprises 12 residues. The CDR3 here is CSCVWVQDTQYF. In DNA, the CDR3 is TGCAGCTGTGTTTGGGTCCAAGATACGCAGTATTTT.

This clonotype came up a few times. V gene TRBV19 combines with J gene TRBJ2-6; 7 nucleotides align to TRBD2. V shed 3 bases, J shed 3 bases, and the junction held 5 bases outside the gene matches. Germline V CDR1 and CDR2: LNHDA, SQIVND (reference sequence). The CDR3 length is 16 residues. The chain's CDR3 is CASSIRGGSGANVLTF. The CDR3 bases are TGTGCCAGTAGTATCCGCGGGGGTAGTGGGGCCAACGTCCTGACTTTC.

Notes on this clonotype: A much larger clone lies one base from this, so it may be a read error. CDR3 in amino acids: CSVGQTDTQYF. CDR3 in DNA: TGCAGCGTTGGGCAGACAGATACGCAGTATTTT. The chain carries TRBV29-1 and TRBJ2-3; D is unclear. The germline CDR1 and CDR2 sequences are SQVTM and ANQGSEA. CDR3 length: 11 residues. V gave up 4 bases and J gave up 3 bases, with 5 bases separating them.

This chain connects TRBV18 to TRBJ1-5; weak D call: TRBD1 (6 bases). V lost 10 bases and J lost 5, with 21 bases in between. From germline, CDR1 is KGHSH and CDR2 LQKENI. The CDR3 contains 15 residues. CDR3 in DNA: TGTGCCAACACCACGGTTCGGGGGGCAGATCAGCCCCAGCATTTT. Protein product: CANTTVRGADQPQHF. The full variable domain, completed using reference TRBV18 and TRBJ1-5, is NAGVMQNPRHLVRRRGQEARLRCSPMKGHSHVYWYRQLPEEGLKFMVYLQKENIIDESGMPKERFSAEFPKEGPSILRIQQVVRGDSAAYFCANTTVRGADQPQHFGDGTRLSIL.

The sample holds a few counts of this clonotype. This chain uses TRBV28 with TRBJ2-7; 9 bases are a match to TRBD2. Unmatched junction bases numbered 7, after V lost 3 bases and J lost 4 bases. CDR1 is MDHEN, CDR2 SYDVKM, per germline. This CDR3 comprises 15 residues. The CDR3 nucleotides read TGTGCCAGCAGTTTGTTCCGGCTAGCGGGATACGAGCAGTACTTC. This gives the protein CASSLFRLAGYEQYF.

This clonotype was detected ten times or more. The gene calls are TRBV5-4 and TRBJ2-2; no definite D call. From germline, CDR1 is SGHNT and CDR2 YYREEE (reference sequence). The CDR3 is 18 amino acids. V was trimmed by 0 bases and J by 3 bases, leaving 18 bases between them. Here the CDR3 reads CASSLDFVGRLHTGELFF. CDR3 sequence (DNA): TGTGCCAGCAGCTTGGATTTCGTGGGCAGACTCCACACCGGGGAGCTGTTTTTT.

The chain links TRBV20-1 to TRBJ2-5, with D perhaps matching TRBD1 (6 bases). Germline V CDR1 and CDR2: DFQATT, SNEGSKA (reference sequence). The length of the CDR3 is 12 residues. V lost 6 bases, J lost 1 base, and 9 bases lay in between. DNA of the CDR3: TGCAGTGCGCCAGGGGTCCAAGAGACCCAGTACTTC. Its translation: CSAPGVQETQYF.

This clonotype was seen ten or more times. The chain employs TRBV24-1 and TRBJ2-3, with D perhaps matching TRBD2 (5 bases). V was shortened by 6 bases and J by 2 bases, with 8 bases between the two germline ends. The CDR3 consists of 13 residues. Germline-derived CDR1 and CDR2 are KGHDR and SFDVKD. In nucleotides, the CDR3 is TGTGCCACCAGTTCGGGAAACACAGATACGCAGTATTTT. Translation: CATSSGNTDTQYF.

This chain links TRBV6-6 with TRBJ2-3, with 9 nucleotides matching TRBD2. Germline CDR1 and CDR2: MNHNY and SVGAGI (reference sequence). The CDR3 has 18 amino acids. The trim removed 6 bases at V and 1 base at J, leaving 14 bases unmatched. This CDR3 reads CASSPVRAGGLGTDTQYF. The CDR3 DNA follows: TGTGCCAGCAGCCCCGTTCGGGCGGGAGGGCTTGGCACAGATACGCAGTATTTT.

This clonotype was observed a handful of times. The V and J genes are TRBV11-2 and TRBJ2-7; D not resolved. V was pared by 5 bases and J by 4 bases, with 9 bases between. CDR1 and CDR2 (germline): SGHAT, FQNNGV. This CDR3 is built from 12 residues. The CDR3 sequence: CASSPLEYEQYF. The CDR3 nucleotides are TGTGCCAGCAGCCCTTTAGAATACGAGCAGTACTTC.

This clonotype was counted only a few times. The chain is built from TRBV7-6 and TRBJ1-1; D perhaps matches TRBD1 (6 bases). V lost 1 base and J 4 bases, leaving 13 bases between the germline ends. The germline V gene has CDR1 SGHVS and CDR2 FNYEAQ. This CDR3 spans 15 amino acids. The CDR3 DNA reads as TGTGCCAGCAGCTTAGTTAGGGGGGGCGTCACTGAAGCTTTCTTT. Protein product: CASSLVRGGVTEAFF.

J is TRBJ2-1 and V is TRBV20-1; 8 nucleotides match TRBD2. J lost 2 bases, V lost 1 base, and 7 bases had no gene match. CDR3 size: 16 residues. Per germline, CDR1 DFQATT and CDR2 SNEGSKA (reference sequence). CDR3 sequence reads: CSARALTSVPYNEQFF. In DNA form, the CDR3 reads TGCAGTGCTAGAGCCCTGACTAGCGTACCCTACAATGAGCAGTTCTTC.

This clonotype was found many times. CDR3 amino acids: CAWSGMGLAETDTQYF. The CDR3 DNA follows: TGTGCCTGGAGTGGGATGGGACTAGCGGAGACAGATACGCAGTATTTT. This chain joins TRBV30 and TRBJ2-3; 11 positions agree with TRBD2. The CDR3 runs to 16 residues. V lost 1 base and J lost 3; bases outside the gene matches: 6. CDR1 and CDR2 (germline): GTSNPN, SVGIG (reference sequence).

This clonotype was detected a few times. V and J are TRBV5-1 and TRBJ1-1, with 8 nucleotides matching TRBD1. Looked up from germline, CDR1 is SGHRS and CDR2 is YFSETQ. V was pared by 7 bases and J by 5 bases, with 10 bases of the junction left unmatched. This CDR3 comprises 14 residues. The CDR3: CASGQGGRTTEAFF. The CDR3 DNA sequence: TGCGCCAGCGGACAGGGAGGGCGAACGACTGAAGCTTTCTTT.

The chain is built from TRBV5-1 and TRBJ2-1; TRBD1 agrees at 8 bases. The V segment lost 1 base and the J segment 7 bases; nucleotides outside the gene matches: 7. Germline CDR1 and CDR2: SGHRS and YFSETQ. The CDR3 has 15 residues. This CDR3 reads CASSLTDRVDNEQFF. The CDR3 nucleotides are TGCGCCAGCAGCTTGACGGACAGGGTAGATAATGAGCAGTTCTTC.

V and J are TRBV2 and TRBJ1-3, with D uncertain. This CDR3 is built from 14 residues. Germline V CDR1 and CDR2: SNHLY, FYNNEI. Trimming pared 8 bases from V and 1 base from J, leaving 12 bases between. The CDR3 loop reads CASALTKSGNTIYF. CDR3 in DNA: TGTGCCAGCGCCTTAACCAAATCTGGAAACACCATATATTTT. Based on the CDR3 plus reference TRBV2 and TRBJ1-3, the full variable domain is EPEVTQTPSHQVTQMGQEVILRCVPISNHLYFYWYRQILGQKVEFLVSFYNNEISEKSEIFDDQFSVERPDGSNFTLKIRSTKLEDSAMYFCASALTKSGNTIYFGEGSWLTVV.

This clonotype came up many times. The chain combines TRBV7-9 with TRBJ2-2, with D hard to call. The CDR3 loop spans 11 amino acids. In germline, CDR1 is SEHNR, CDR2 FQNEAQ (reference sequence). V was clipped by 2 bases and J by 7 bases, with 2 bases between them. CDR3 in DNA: TGTGCCAGCAGCTTATACGGGGAGCTGTTTTTT. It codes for CASSLYGELFF.

The CDR3 protein is CASSQGGEGTDTQYF. CDR3 bases: TGCGCCAGCAGCCAAGGGGGAGAAGGCACAGATACGCAGTATTTT. V and J are TRBV4-3 and TRBJ2-3; D possibly corresponds to TRBD2 (5 bases). V shed 1 base and J shed 1 base, with 9 bases lying between them. Germline V gene data show CDR1 as LGHNA and CDR2 as YSLEER. This CDR3 spans 15 amino acids.

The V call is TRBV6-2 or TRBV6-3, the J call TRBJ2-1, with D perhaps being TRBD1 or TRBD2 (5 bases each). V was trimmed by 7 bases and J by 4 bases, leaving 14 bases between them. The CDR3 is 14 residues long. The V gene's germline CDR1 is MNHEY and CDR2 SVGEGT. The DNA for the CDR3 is TGTGCCAGCATCCGGGGCCGGAATTACAATGAGCAGTTCTTC. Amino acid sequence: CASIRGRNYNEQFF.